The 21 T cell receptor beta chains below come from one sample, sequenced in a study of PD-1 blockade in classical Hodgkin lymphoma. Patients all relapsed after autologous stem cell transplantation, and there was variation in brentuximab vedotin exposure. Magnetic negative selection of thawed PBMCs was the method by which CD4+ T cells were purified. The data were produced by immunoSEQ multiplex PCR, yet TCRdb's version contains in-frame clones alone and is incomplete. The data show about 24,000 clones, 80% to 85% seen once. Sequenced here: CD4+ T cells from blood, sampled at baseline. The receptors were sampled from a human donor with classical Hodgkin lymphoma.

CDR3 coding DNA: TGTGCCATCAGTGAGTCAGGGGGAGTAGGGGACTATGGCTACACCTTC. Its protein is CAISESGGVGDYGYTF. The chain has TRBV10-3 and TRBJ1-2; D is perhaps TRBD1 (6 bases). The CDR3 covers 16 residues. Germline V gene data show CDR1 as ENHRY and CDR2 as SYGVKD. V was shortened by 0 bases and J by 3 bases, with 14 bases between the two germline ends.

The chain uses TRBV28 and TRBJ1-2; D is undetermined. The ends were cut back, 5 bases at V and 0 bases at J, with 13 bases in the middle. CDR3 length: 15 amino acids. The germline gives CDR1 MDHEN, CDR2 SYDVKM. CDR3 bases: TGTGCCAGCAGTCTCGCACAGATAGCTAACTATGGCTACACCTTC. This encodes CASSLAQIANYGYTF.

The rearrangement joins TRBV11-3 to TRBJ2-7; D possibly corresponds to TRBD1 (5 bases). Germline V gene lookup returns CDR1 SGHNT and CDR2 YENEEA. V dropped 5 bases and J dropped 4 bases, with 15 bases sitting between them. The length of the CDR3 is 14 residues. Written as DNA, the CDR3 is TGTGCCAGCAGCCGCTCAGGGTTTCGATACGAGCAGTACTTC. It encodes CASSRSGFRYEQYF.

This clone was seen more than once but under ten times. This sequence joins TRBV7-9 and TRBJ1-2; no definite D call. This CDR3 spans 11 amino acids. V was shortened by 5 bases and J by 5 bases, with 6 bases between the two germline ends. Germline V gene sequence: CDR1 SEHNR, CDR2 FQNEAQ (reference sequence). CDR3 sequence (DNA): TGTGCCAGCAGCCCGGGTTATGGCTACACCTTC. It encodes CASSPGYGYTF.

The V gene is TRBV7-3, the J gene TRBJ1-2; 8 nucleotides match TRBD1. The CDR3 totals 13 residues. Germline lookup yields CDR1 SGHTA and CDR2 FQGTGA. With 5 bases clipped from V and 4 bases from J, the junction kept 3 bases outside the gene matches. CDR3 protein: CASSVTGGYGYTF. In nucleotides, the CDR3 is TGTGCCAGCAGCGTCACAGGGGGCTATGGCTACACCTTC.

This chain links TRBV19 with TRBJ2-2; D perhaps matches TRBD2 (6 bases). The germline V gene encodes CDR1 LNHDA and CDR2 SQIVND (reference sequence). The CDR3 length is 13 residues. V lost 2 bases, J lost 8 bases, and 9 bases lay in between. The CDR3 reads CASSILGRGELFF. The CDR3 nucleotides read TGTGCCAGTAGTATACTAGGGAGGGGGGAGCTGTTTTTT.

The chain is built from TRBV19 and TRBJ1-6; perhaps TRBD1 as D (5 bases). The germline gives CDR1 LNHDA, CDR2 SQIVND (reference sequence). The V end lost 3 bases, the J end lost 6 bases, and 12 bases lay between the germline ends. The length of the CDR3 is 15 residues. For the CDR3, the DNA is TGTGCCAGTAGTATGAGGACAACGAGTAATTCACCCCTCCACTTT. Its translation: CASSMRTTSNSPLHF.

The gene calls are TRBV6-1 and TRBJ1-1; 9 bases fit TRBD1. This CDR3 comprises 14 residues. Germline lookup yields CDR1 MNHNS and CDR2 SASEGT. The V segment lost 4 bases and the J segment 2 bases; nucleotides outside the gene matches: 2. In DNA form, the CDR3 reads TGTGCCAGCAGTGGACAGGGGGGCAACACTGAAGCTTTCTTT. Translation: CASSGQGGNTEAFF.

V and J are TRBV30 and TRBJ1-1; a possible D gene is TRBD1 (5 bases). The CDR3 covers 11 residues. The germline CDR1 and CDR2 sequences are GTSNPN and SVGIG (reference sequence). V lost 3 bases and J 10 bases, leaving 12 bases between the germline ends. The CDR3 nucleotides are TGTGCCTGGAGCGGCTCTAGGGGAGCTTTCTTT. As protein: CAWSGSRGAFF.

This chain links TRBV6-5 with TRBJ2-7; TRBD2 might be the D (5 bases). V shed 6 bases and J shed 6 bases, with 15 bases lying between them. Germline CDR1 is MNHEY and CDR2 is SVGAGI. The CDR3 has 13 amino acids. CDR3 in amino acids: CASRALDWGEQYF. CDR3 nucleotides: TGTGCCAGCAGGGCCTTGGACTGGGGCGAGCAGTACTTC.

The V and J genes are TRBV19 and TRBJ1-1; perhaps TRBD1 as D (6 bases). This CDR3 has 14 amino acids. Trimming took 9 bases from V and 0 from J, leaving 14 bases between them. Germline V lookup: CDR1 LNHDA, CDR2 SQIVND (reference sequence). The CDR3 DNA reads TGTGCCAGCCACAAGGGACAAATGAACACTGAAGCTTTCTTT. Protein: CASHKGQMNTEAFF. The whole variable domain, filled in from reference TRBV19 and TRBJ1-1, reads DGGITQSPKYLFRKEGQNVTLSCEQNLNHDAMYWYRQDPGQGLRLIYYSQIVNDFQKGDIAEGYSVSREKKESFPLTVTSAQKNPTAFYLCASHKGQMNTEAFFGQGTRLTVV.

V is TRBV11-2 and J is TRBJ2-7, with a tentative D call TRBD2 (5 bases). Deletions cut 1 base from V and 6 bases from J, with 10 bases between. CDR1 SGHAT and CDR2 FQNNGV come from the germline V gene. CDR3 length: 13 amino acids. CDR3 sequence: CASSLAPSLEQYF. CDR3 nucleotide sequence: TGTGCCAGCAGCTTAGCGCCTAGCCTCGAGCAGTACTTC. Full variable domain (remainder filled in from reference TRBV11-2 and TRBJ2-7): EAGVAQSPRYKIIEKRQSVAFWCNPISGHATLYWYQQILGQGPKLLIQFQNNGVVDDSQLPKDRFSAERLKGVDSTLKIQPAKLEDSAVYLCASSLAPSLEQYFGPGTRLTVT.

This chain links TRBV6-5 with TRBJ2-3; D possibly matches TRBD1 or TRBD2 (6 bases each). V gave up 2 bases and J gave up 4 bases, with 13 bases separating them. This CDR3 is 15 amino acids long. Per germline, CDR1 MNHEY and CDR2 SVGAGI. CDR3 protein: CASSYGGLSPDTQYF. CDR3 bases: TGTGCCAGCAGTTACGGGGGGCTGTCTCCAGATACGCAGTATTTT.

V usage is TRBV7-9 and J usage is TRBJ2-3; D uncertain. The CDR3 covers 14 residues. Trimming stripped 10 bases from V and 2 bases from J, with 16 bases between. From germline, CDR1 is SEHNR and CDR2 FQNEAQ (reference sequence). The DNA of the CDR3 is TGTGCCATCTCCTCTCGGTGGATCACAGATACGCAGTATTTT. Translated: CAISSRWITDTQYF.

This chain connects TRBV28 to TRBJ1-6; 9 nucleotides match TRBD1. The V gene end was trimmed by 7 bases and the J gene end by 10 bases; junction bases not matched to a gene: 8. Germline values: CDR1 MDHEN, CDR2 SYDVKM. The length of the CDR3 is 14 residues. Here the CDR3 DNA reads TGTGCCAGCATTACAGGACAGGGGCGATCACCCCTCCACTTT. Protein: CASITGQGRSPLHF. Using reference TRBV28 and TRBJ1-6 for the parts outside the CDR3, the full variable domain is DVKVTQSSRYLVKRTGEKVFLECVQDMDHENMFWYRQDPGLGLRLIYFSYDVKMKEKGDIPEGYSVSREKKERFSLILESASTNQTSMYLCASITGQGRSPLHFGNGTRLTVT.

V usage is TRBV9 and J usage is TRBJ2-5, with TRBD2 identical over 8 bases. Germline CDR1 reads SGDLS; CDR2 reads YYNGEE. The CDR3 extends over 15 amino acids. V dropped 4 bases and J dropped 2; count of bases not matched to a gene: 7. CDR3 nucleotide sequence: TGTGCCAGCAGCACCTTTAGCGGGGCTCAAGAGACCCAGTACTTC. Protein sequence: CASSTFSGAQETQYF.

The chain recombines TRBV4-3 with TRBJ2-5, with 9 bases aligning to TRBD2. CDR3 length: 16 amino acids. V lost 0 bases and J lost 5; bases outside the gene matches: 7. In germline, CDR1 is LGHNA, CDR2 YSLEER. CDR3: CASSQDLAGFSETQYF. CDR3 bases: TGCGCCAGCAGCCAAGATCTAGCGGGGTTCTCGGAGACCCAGTACTTC.

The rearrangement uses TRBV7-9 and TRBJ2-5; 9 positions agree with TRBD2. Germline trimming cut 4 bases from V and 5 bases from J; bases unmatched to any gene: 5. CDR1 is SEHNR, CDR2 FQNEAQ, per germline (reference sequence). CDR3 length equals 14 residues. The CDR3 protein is CASSSTSGLETQYF. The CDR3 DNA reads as TGTGCCAGCAGCTCTACTAGCGGGCTGGAGACCCAGTACTTC.

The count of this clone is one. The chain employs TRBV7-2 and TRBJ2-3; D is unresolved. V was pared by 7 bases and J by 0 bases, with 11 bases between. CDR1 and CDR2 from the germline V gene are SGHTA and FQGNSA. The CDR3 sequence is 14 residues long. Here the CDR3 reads CASKRFGSTDTQYF. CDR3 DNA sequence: TGTGCCAGCAAAAGGTTTGGAAGCACAGATACGCAGTATTTT.

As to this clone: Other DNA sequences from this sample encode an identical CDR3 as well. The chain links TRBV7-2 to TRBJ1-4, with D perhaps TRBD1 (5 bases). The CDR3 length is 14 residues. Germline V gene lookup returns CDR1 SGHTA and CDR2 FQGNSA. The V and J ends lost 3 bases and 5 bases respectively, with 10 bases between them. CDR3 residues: CASSFQGGNEKLFF. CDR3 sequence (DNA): TGTGCCAGCAGCTTTCAGGGAGGGAATGAAAAACTGTTTTTT.

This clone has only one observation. CDR3 in amino acids: CASSTGIQETQYF. CDR3 in DNA: TGTGCCAGTAGTACAGGGATACAAGAGACCCAGTACTTC. The chain uses TRBV19 and TRBJ2-5, with TRBD1 as a possible D gene (5 bases). Deletions cut 4 bases from V and 2 bases from J, with 8 bases between. Per germline, CDR1 LNHDA and CDR2 SQIVND (reference sequence). This CDR3 spans 13 amino acids.